This T cell receptor beta chain was observed in a study of T cell repertoires in cytomegalovirus infection. Regarding this clonotype: As yet, its antigen is unknown.

In germline, CDR1 is SQVTM, CDR2 ANQGSEA. The V and J ends lost 6 bases and 6 bases, in that order; junction bases with no gene match: 14. The CDR3 has 16 amino acids. Whole-study findings and limits: Across the ex vivo response, the dominant clonotypes were HLA-C-restricted CMV-specific TCR beta clonotypes.

Each CDR3 protein gets one entry after TCRdb re-called the reads with MiXCR. The repertoire includes 200,000 to 250,000 distinct CDR3 sequences, 35% to 40% of them detected once, and approximately 60% sits in the top ten. This TCR came from a human donor in good health (CMV status not recorded). Some clones in this sample may be carry-over from other donors' samples. The genes are TRBV29-1 and TRBJ2-1, with 10 bases aligning to TRBD2. The specimen comprised CD8+ T cells from cultured PBMCs, sampled from culture after CMV antigen stimulation. CDR3 nucleotide sequence: TGCAGCGTCCAAAAGGGTGGGGCTAGCGGGGGCAATGAGCAGTTCTTC. Protein product: CSVQKGGASGGNEQFF.